This passage covers 12 T cell receptor beta chains from one sample sequenced in a study of blood T cells in healthy people across ages. Primed by a sample-barcoded 5' primer and a J-beta primer mix, a second PCR proceeded for 7 to 11 cycles. TCRdb used MiXCR to reprocess the 5' RACE reads, holding one entry per CDR3 protein. The repertoire holds 700,000 to 900,000 distinct CDR3 sequences, with about 26% as singletons. These data are also associated with another study on T cells of mothers and their children.

The source material was blood. The source is a boy aged 10-17 years in good health.

The sample holds many counts of this clonotype. This chain's CDR3 is CASSLNGVQPQHF. The CDR3 DNA reads as TGTGCCAGCAGCCTAAACGGGGTACAGCCCCAGCATTTT. The chain uses TRBV7-2 and TRBJ1-5, with D hard to call. This CDR3 region has 13 residues. V was clipped by 5 bases and J by 7 bases, with 12 bases between them. CDR1 and CDR2 (germline): SGHTA, FQGNSA.

This sequence joins TRBV27 and TRBJ2-5; D is perhaps TRBD1 (5 bases). With the DNA end fitting TRBJ2-1 better, the J assignment may be wrong. Germline-derived CDR1 and CDR2 are MNHEY and SMNVEV (reference sequence). CDR3 length: 13 residues. In DNA form, the CDR3 reads TGTGCCAGCAGCCCTAACCTAGGGGATGAGCAGTTCTTC. Its protein is CASSPNLGDEQFF.

This clonotype showed up just a few times. The chain employs TRBV4-1 and TRBJ2-3; D gene unclear. The CDR3 runs 16 residues. The germline V gene encodes CDR1 MGHRA and CDR2 YSYEKL. V lost 5 bases to trimming and J lost 2 bases, with 17 bases between them. The CDR3 nucleotides read TGCGCCAGCAGCGGGGTAGGTTACTTGCCCACAGATACGCAGTATTTT. Its translation is CASSGVGYLPTDTQYF.

This clonotype has more than one count but fewer than ten. The V and J genes are TRBV7-9 and TRBJ2-5; TRBD2 matches 12 bases. Trimming cost V 4 bases and J 3 bases; bases outside gene matches: 9. The germline V gene has CDR1 SEHNR and CDR2 FQNEAQ (reference sequence). CDR3 length: 17 amino acids. Here the CDR3 DNA reads TGTGCCAGCAGCTCAATTACTAGCGGGGGGACTGAAGAGACCCAGTACTTC. It codes for CASSSITSGGTEETQYF.

This clonotype was seen a single time. This rearrangement joins TRBV29-1 to TRBJ2-5; D ambiguous. TRBJ2-7 matches the DNA end more closely, so the J call is doubtful. Germline CDR1 reads SQVTM; CDR2 reads ANQGSEA. This CDR3 contains 14 residues. The CDR3 nucleotides are TGCAGCGTAACGGGTGTGGGGTCATTCGACGAGCAGTACTTC. Translating it yields CSVTGVGSFDEQYF.

J is TRBJ2-1 and V is TRBV2; 7 nucleotides match TRBD1. This CDR3 has 15 residues. CDR1 and CDR2 (germline): SNHLY, FYNNEI. Trimming removed 5 bases from V and 3 bases from J; junction bases left unmatched: 7. CDR3 sequence reads: CASSLTGLGYNEQFF. The CDR3, as DNA: TGTGCCAGCAGTTTGACAGGGCTGGGCTACAATGAGCAGTTCTTC.

The chain has TRBV12-3 or TRBV12-4 and TRBJ2-2; D is unresolved. There are 13 residues in the CDR3. V was shortened by 1 base and J by 6 bases, with 6 bases between the two germline ends. CDR3: CASSLGPAGELFF. The CDR3 bases are TGTGCCAGCAGTTTAGGACCCGCCGGGGAGCTGTTTTTT.

A single count supports this clonotype. This sequence joins TRBV9 and TRBJ1-1, with 8 bases matching TRBD1. Germline values: CDR1 SGDLS, CDR2 YYNGEE. Unmatched junction bases numbered 7, after V lost 3 bases and J lost 3 bases. This CDR3 spans 15 amino acids. DNA for the CDR3: TGTGCCAGCAGCGCCCGACAGGGGCCCTACACTGAAGCTTTCTTT. Encoded protein: CASSARQGPYTEAFF.

This clonotype was seen a handful of times. V and J are TRBV7-9 and TRBJ2-5; D could derive from TRBD1 or TRBD2 (6 bases each). The J call may be in error: the DNA end matches TRBJ2-1 better. Germline CDR1 reads SEHNR; CDR2 reads FQNEAQ (reference sequence). CDR3 length equals 14 residues. CDR3 nucleotides: TGTGCCAGCAGGGGGGGCCCCAGGGGCAATGAGCAGTTCTTC. Protein sequence: CASRGGPRGNEQFF.

This clonotype came up a few times. This chain joins TRBV28 and TRBJ1-5; D is perhaps TRBD1 (5 bases). The length of the CDR3 is 15 residues. With 6 bases removed from V and 6 bases from J, the gap between germline ends came to 18 bases. The germline gives CDR1 MDHEN, CDR2 SYDVKM. The CDR3 here is CASSLKSSRGQPQHF. The CDR3 region has the DNA TGTGCCAGCAGCCTTAAGTCCTCTAGGGGTCAGCCCCAGCATTTT.

The count of this clonotype is one. The chain employs TRBV29-1 and TRBJ2-1; 8 bases are shared with TRBD2. Germline V gene data show CDR1 as SQVTM and CDR2 as ANQGSEA. The V segment lost 3 bases and the J segment 4 bases; nucleotides outside the gene matches: 5. The CDR3 runs to 14 residues. This chain's CDR3 is CSVDSSGLYNEQFF. The DNA of the CDR3 is TGCAGCGTTGATTCTAGCGGGCTTTACAATGAGCAGTTCTTC.

The chain is built from TRBV30 and TRBJ1-2; the D is unclear. The V and J ends lost 1 base and 8 bases respectively, with 8 bases between them. The CDR3 has 11 residues. Germline V gene sequence: CDR1 GTSNPN, CDR2 SVGIG (reference sequence). The CDR3 DNA reads TGTGCCTGGAGTGGGTTCTGGGGCTACACCTTC. The encoded protein is CAWSGFWGYTF.